These 23 T cell receptor beta chains came from one sample sequenced in a study of blood T cells in healthy people across ages. Primers used in a second PCR of roughly 6 to 12 cycles were a sample-barcoded 5' primer and a J-beta primer mix. TCRdb reprocessed the 5' RACE reads via MiXCR and lists one record per CDR3 protein. The sample lists hundreds of thousands of distinct CDR3 sequences; 25% were seen once. These data were also filed under a second study, of T cells of mothers and their children.

The sequenced material came from blood. The receptors come from a boy aged 10-17 years in good health.

This clonotype has a handful of counts. CDR3 DNA: TGTGCCAGCAGCCAAGCGGGAGCGGGCGGGGAGCTGTTTTTT. Translating gives CASSQAGAGGELFF. J is TRBJ2-2 and V is TRBV3-1; D is possibly TRBD2 (6 bases). Trimming removed 1 base from V and 7 bases from J, with 10 bases in between. This CDR3 has 14 residues. CDR1 LGHDT and CDR2 YNNKEL come from the germline V gene (reference sequence).

As for this clonotype: Since no conserved phenylalanine or tryptophan closes the CDR3, a read error is the likely cause. CDR3 coding DNA: TGTGCCAGCAGCTTAGAGTTCCCATACAATGAGCAGTTCCTC. It encodes CASSLEFPYNEQFL. The gene calls are TRBV11-2 and TRBJ2-5, with D uncertain. The J call may not be correct, given that the DNA end is closer to TRBJ2-1. CDR3 size: 14 residues. Germline-derived CDR1 and CDR2 are SGHAT and FQNNGV.

The chain couples TRBV20-1 to TRBJ2-1, with 13 bases aligning to TRBD2. This CDR3 has 13 amino acids. The germline CDR1 and CDR2 sequences are DFQATT and SNEGSKA (reference sequence). V was clipped by 5 bases and J by 12 bases; unmatched bases: 7. For the CDR3, the DNA is TGCAGTGCTCGGACTAGCGGGGGTTGGGGGCAGTTCTTC. Encoded protein: CSARTSGGWGQFF.

This clonotype was recorded at least ten times. The V gene is TRBV20-1, the J gene TRBJ2-5; the match to TRBD2 covers 13 bases. Losses at the gene ends were 5 bases for V and 4 bases for J; bases not matched to a gene: 13. The CDR3 is made up of 17 amino acids. Germline values: CDR1 DFQATT, CDR2 SNEGSKA (reference sequence). The CDR3 reads CSAGALWTSGSIETQYF. CDR3 DNA sequence: TGCAGTGCTGGGGCCCTATGGACTAGCGGGAGTATAGAGACCCAGTACTTC.

A few counts support this clonotype. CDR3 sequence: CASSSIISGPSRMSDTQYF. CDR3 in DNA: TGTGCCAGCAGCTCAATTATTAGCGGTCCGAGCAGGATGTCAGATACGCAGTATTTT. The chain combines TRBV3-1 with TRBJ2-3, with a possible D match to TRBD2 (6 bases). Between the trimmed V and J ends, which lost 5 bases and 4 bases, there was a span of 28 bases. The CDR3 contains 19 residues. Germline V gene lookup returns CDR1 LGHDT and CDR2 YNNKEL (reference sequence).

This clonotype was recorded once. One junction end disagrees with the germline gene, perhaps due to a read error. This CDR3 is CASSLDRAFGNTIYF. The CDR3 bases are TGTGCTAGCAGCTTAGACAGGGCCTTTGGAAACACCATATATTTT. The V gene is TRBV7-7, the J gene TRBJ1-3, with 7 bases identical to TRBD1. Germline assignment: CDR1 SSHAT and CDR2 FNYEAQ (reference sequence). The CDR3 is 15 amino acids.

In its sample, this clonotype was seen a few times. The CDR3 DNA reads as TGTGCCAGCATTATCCGTGGCGGAACTGAAGCTTTCTTT. It translates to CASIIRGGTEAFF. V is TRBV2 and J is TRBJ1-1; no clear D. Trimming pared 7 bases from V and 5 bases from J, leaving 14 bases between. In germline, CDR1 is SNHLY, CDR2 FYNNEI. The CDR3 runs to 13 residues.

This clonotype was counted a few times. The chain recombines TRBV29-1 with TRBJ2-5; D gene ambiguous. The end of the DNA is better explained by TRBJ2-7, so the J call may be wrong. This CDR3 comprises 12 residues. Germline V CDR1 and CDR2: SQVTM, ANQGSEA. The DNA of the CDR3 is TGCAGCGTTGAGAGTGTCTCCTACGAGCAGTACTTC. Encoded protein: CSVESVSYEQYF.

This clonotype has a handful of counts. The genes are TRBV20-1 and TRBJ2-5, with D perhaps TRBD2 (6 bases). The V gene's germline CDR1 is DFQATT and CDR2 SNEGSKA (reference sequence). Trimming took 7 bases from V and 1 from J, leaving 13 bases between them. The CDR3 is 13 amino acids. The CDR3 nucleotides are TGCAGTGTCCCGGAGCGGGCCCAAGAGACCCAGTACTTC. Amino acid sequence: CSVPERAQETQYF.

The chain links TRBV19 to TRBJ2-1; D call uncertain. The CDR3 extends over 14 amino acids. The germline V gene has CDR1 LNHDA and CDR2 SQIVND (reference sequence). V lost 3 bases and J lost 0, with 6 bases in between. This CDR3 is CASSIVYSYNEQFF. DNA for the CDR3: TGTGCCAGTAGTATCGTCTACTCCTACAATGAGCAGTTCTTC.

The chain links TRBV29-1 to TRBJ1-4; D remains unclear. V lost 5 bases and J lost 7, with 8 bases in between. CDR1 and CDR2 from the germline V gene are SQVTM and ANQGSEA. The CDR3 loop spans 11 amino acids. Here the CDR3 reads CSVYRGEKLFF. The CDR3 DNA reads as TGCAGCGTTTACCGTGGTGAAAAACTGTTTTTT.

A word on this clonotype: A junction end diverges from the germline sequence, so it may reflect a read error. The chain uses TRBV4-3 and TRBJ2-1, with unresolved D. Germline V CDR1 and CDR2: LGHNA, YSLEER. The CDR3 consists of 15 residues. CDR3 region: CASGQAAVSYNEQFF. The CDR3 DNA sequence: TGCGCCAGCGGCCAAGCCGCGGTGTCCTACAATGAGCAGTTCTTC.

This chain connects TRBV9 to TRBJ1-4; D is unclear. Per the germline V gene, CDR1 is SGDLS and CDR2 is YYNGEE. The germline V and J ends were trimmed by 3 bases and 7 bases, with 7 bases remaining between them. The CDR3 consists of 12 residues. CDR3 loop: CASSGEGEKLFF. CDR3 nucleotide sequence: TGTGCCAGCAGCGGGGAGGGTGAAAAACTGTTTTTT.

This clonotype occurred a few times. The chain carries TRBV12-3 or TRBV12-4 and TRBJ2-7; tentative D call: TRBD2 (6 bases). Trimming left V 7 bases short and J 3 bases short, with 13 bases between. The CDR3 is 13 residues long. For the CDR3, the DNA is TGTGCCAGCACTCTAGGAGGGAGCTACGAGCAGTACTTC. It is translated as CASTLGGSYEQYF.

This clonotype came up a few times. The chain couples TRBV7-2 to TRBJ2-5; D gene uncertain. The J call may be in error: the DNA end matches TRBJ2-7 better. CDR1 SGHTA and CDR2 FQGNSA come from the germline V gene. The CDR3 runs 13 residues. Here the CDR3 reads CASSLHGTYEQYF. The CDR3 bases are TGTGCCAGCAGCCTCCATGGGACCTACGAGCAGTACTTC.

This chain connects TRBV7-9 to TRBJ2-5, with D maybe TRBD2 (6 bases). Near its end, the DNA agrees better with TRBJ2-1, so the J call may be wrong. CDR1 is SEHNR and CDR2 is FQNEAQ in the germline V gene (reference sequence). CDR3 size: 14 residues. CDR3 amino acids: CASSAPGLNNEQFF. The CDR3 DNA is TGTGCCAGCAGCGCACCGGGACTGAACAATGAGCAGTTCTTC.

This clonotype was detected a few times. The chain has TRBV19 and TRBJ2-2; D unresolved. CDR1 and CDR2 from the germline V gene are LNHDA and SQIVND (reference sequence). The V end was cut by 5 bases, the J end by 7 bases, with 5 bases between. The CDR3 is 11 residues long. This CDR3 is CASSPGGELFF. In DNA form, the CDR3 reads TGTGCCAGTAGTCCGGGCGGGGAGCTGTTTTTT.

This clonotype was seen a few times. The chain combines TRBV5-8 with TRBJ1-2; 9 positions agree with TRBD1. With V trimmed by 3 bases and J by 4 bases, 10 bases remained unmatched. This CDR3 contains 16 residues. The germline CDR1 and CDR2 sequences are SGHTS and YDEGEE. The CDR3 is CASSYVPGQGSYGYTF. In DNA form, the CDR3 reads TGTGCCAGCAGCTACGTCCCGGGACAGGGTTCCTATGGCTACACCTTC.

This clonotype was recorded a few times. The rearrangement links TRBV3-1 to TRBJ2-5; D gene uncertain. V was trimmed by 5 bases and J by 2 bases, leaving 12 bases between them. Germline V lookup: CDR1 LGHDT, CDR2 YNNKEL (reference sequence). The CDR3 loop spans 14 amino acids. CDR3 sequence: CASSSLERQETQYF. In nucleotides, the CDR3 is TGTGCCAGCAGCTCCCTCGAGAGACAAGAGACCCAGTACTTC.

V usage is TRBV19 and J usage is TRBJ2-1; 8 nucleotides match TRBD1. Losses at the gene ends were 5 bases for V and 7 bases for J; bases not matched to a gene: 7. The CDR3 contains 14 residues. CDR1 is LNHDA and CDR2 is SQIVND in the germline V gene (reference sequence). CDR3 sequence: CASSPGTGWNEQFF. The DNA of the CDR3 is TGTGCCAGTAGTCCAGGGACAGGCTGGAATGAGCAGTTCTTC.

In its sample, this clonotype was seen once. The rearrangement links TRBV5-5 to TRBJ2-3; no definite D call. With 0 bases removed from V and 4 bases from J, the gap between germline ends came to 12 bases. The CDR3 loop spans 15 amino acids. Germline values: CDR1 SGHKS, CDR2 YYEKEE (reference sequence). The CDR3: CASSLDITVADTQYF. Written as DNA, the CDR3 is TGTGCCAGCAGCTTGGATATTACAGTGGCAGATACGCAGTATTTT. Drawing the rest from reference TRBV5-5 and TRBJ2-3, the complete variable domain is DAGVTQSPTHLIKTRGQQVTLRCSPISGHKSVSWYQQVLGQGPQFIFQYYEKEERGRGNFPDRFSARQFPNYSSELNVNALLLGDSALYLCASSLDITVADTQYFGPGTRLTVL.

V and J are TRBV20-1 and TRBJ1-2, with D perhaps matching TRBD1 (5 bases). The CDR3 extends over 14 amino acids. V lost 4 bases and J 0 bases, leaving 12 bases between the germline ends. Looked up from germline, CDR1 is DFQATT and CDR2 is SNEGSKA (reference sequence). CDR3 loop: CSATGPLANYGYTF. Here the CDR3 DNA reads TGCAGTGCTACGGGACCGCTAGCTAACTATGGCTACACCTTC.

The V and J genes are TRBV10-3 and TRBJ2-7; 8 nucleotides agree with TRBD2. The J call may be incorrect, as the DNA end agrees better with TRBJ2-5. The germline CDR1 and CDR2 sequences are ENHRY and SYGVKD. The CDR3 has 17 residues. The CDR3 coding sequence is TGTGCCATCAGTGAGTCGTCTAGCGGGCTCCTACAAGAGACCCAGTACTTC. Translated, it gives CAISESSSGLLQETQYF.